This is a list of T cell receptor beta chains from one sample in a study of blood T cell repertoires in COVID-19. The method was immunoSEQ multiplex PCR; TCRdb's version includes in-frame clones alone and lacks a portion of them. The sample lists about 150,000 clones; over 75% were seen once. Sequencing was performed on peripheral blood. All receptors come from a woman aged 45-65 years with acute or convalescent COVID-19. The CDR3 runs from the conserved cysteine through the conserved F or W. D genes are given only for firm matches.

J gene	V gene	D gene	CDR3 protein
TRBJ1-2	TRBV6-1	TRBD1	CASSEGEDRFFYGYTF
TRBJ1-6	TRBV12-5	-	CASGLVRGPLHF
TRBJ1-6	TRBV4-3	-	CASSPDSSGGSPLHF
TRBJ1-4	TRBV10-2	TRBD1	CASRSGTGLVMDEKLFF
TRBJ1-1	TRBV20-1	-	CSASGGGPNTEAFF
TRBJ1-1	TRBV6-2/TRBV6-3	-	CASSHIPGGAEHAEAFF
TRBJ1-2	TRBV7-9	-	CASSFGTTPLFGYTF
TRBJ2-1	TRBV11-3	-	CASSLRGSGNEQFF
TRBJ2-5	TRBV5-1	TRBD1	CASSPEGRGQETQYF
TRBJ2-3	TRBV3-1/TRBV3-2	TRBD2	CASSLGLAGTDTQYF
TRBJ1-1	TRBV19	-	CASQLLAGLATEAFF
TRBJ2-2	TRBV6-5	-	CALLPQNTGELFF
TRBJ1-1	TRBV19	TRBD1	CASSPDRGRAFF
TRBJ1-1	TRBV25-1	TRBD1	CASSSPTGDRGTEAFF
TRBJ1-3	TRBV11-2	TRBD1	CASSFGTAGNTIYF
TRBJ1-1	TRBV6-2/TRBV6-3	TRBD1	CASSYGTGSDTEAFF
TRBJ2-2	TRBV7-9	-	CASSLLLEGTGELFF
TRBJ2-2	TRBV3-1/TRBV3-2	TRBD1	CASSPRTGTTYTGELFF
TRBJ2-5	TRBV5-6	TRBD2	CASAWRAGGETQYF
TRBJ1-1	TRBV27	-	CASSFVGWQVRGTEAFF
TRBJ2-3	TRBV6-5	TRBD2	CASSLTSGFTDTQYF
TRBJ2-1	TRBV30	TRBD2	CAWSVLAGYNEQFF
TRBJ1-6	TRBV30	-	CAWSLNIVSYNSPLHF
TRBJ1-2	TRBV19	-	CASSGGARGYTF
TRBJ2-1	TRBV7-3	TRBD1	CASSLGADRGRNEQFF
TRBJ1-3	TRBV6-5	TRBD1	CASSLTTGDGTIYF
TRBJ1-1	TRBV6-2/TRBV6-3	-	CASSYPHLGNTEAFF
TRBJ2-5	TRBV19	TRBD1	CATWDRGGQETQYF
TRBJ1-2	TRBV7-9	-	CASSFNQGYTF
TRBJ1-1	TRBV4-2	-	CASSQRDNTEAFF
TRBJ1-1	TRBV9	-	CASSVDRNTEAFF
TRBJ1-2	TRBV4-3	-	CASSLIQGEGYTF
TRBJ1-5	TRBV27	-	CASSYQGLSNQPQHF
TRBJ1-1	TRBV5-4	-	CASSLPVRGNTEAFF
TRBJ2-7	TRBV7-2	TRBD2	CASSPDSGGSDGEQYF
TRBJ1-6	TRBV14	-	CASSQDILNSPLHF
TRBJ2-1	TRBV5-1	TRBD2	CASRILAGGYNEQFF
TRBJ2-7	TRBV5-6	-	CASSLAEDSPYEQYF
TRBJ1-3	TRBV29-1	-	CSVVMGAVGNTIYF
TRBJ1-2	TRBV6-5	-	CASAGSGRDGYTF
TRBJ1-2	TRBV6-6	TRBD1	CASSYSGGTGDGYTF